This T cell receptor beta chain emerged from a study of tumor and adjacent non-tumor tissue in lung cancer. Study summary: The cohort had 12 adenocarcinoma, a couple of squamous cell and 1 small cell patients.

No cell sorting was done before RNA was extracted from the tissue. V gave up 10 bases and J gave up 8 bases, with 20 bases separating them. Per germline, CDR1 MNHEY and CDR2 SVGEGT. The CDR3 has 14 amino acids. TCRbeta libraries were built with three rounds of nested PCR, modified from ARM-PCR. TCRdb re-analysed the multiplex PCR reads in MiXCR, keeping a single row per CDR3 protein. The table records 75,000 to 95,000 distinct CDR3 sequences, roughly two thirds of them present only once. The V and J genes are TRBV6-2 or TRBV6-3 and TRBJ2-2, with D unclear. This receptor was taken from a woman aged 35 to 49 with non-small cell lung cancer. Sample: lung tumor tissue. The CDR3 here is CANISSPTLGELFF. Written as DNA, the CDR3 is TGTGCCAACATTTCGTCTCCAACTCTAGGGGAGCTGTTTTTT.